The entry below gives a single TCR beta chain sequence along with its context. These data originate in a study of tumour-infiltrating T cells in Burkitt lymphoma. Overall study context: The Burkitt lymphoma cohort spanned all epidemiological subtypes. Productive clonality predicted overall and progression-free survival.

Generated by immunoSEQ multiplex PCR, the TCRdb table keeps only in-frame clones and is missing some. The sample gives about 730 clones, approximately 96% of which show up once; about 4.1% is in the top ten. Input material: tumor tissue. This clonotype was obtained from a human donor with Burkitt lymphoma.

CDR3 residues: CASTVGPSEQYF. CDR3 sequence (DNA): TGTGCCAGCACTGTGGGGCCGAGCGAGCAGTACTTC. The rearrangement uses TRBV7-2 and TRBJ2-7, with a weak D call TRBD1 (5 bases). The V gene's germline CDR1 is SGHTA and CDR2 FQGNSA. The CDR3 consists of 12 residues. Trimming left V 7 bases short and J 6 bases short, with 13 bases between.